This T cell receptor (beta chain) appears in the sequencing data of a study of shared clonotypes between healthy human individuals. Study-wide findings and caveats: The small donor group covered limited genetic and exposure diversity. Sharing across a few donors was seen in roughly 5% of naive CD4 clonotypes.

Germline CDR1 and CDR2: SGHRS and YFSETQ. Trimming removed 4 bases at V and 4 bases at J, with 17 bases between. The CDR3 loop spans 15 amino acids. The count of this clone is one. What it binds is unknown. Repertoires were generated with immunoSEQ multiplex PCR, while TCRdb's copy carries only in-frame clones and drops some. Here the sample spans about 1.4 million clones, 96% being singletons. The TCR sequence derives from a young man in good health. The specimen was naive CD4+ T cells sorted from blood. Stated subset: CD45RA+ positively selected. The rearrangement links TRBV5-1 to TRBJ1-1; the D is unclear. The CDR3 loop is CASSLVEGAGTEAFF. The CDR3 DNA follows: TGCGCCAGCAGCCTGGTGGAGGGCGCGGGCACTGAAGCTTTCTTT.